The clone carrying this TCR beta chain was seen at least ten times. Amplification targeted TCR beta CDR3 regions from RNA transcripts. HTBI primers were used for first-round RT-PCR of the TCR CDR3. Via MiXCR, TCRdb re-called the multiplex PCR reads, giving one row per CDR3 protein. The table records about half a million distinct CDR3 sequences, roughly 25% of them present only once. This CDR3 comprises 14 residues. V was cut by 4 bases and J by 4 bases, with 13 bases left in between. Per germline, CDR1 MNHEY and CDR2 SMNVEV (reference sequence). These data come from a study of T cells in Graves' hyperthyroidism and ophthalmopathy.

The sample consisted of blood. The V gene is TRBV27, the J gene TRBJ1-2; D is undetermined. The receptor's source is a woman aged 25 to 39 with Graves' ophthalmopathy. For the CDR3, the DNA is TGTGCCAGCAGTTCCTCGGACGGATTCTATGGCTACACCTTC. Amino acids: CASSSSDGFYGYTF.